The 2 T cell receptor beta chains listed next were all sequenced from one sample in a study of T cell repertoires in cytomegalovirus infection. TCRdb re-analysed the reads in MiXCR, keeping a single row per CDR3 protein. The sample has about 34,000 distinct CDR3 sequences, over 50% seen once. Antigens of these TCRs are unknown. Material: CD8+ T cells from cultured PBMCs, obtained from culture after CMV antigen stimulation. All receptors derive from a human donor in good health (CMV status not recorded). Some clones in this sample may be carry-over from other donors' samples.

V is TRBV9 and J is TRBJ2-7, with 7 bases fitting TRBD2. CDR1 and CDR2 (germline): SGDLS, YYNGEE. J gave up 5 bases and V 2 bases, and 13 bases lay outside the gene matches. The CDR3 extends over 16 amino acids. The CDR3 region is CASSVDDRGGTNEQYF. The CDR3 bases are TGTGCCAGCAGCGTTGATGACCGGGGAGGGACGAACGAGCAGTACTTC.

V gene TRBV19 combines with J gene TRBJ2-3; TRBD1 matches 8 bases. The CDR3 loop spans 14 amino acids. Trimming cost V 6 bases and J 4 bases; bases outside gene matches: 6. Germline CDR1 is LNHDA and CDR2 is SQIVND (reference sequence). CDR3 sequence (DNA): TGTGCCAGTAGAAGACAGGGGAGCCCAGATACGCAGTATTTT. Translation gives CASRRQGSPDTQYF. Variable domain in full (rest from reference TRBV19 and TRBJ2-3): DGGITQSPKYLFRKEGQNVTLSCEQNLNHDAMYWYRQDPGQGLRLIYYSQIVNDFQKGDIAEGYSVSREKKESFPLTVTSAQKNPTAFYLCASRRQGSPDTQYFGPGTRLTVL.